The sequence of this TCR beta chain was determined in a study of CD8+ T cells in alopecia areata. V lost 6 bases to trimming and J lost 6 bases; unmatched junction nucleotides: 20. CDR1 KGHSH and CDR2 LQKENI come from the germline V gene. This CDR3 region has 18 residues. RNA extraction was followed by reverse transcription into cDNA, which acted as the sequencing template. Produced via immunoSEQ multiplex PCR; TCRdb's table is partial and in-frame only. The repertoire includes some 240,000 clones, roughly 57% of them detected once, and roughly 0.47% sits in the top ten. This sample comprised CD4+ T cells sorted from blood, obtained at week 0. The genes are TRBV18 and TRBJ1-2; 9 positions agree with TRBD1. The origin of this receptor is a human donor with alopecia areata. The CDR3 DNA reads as TGTGCCAGCTCGGCTAGAGGGACTTTCACGGACAGGGGCGATGGCTACACCTTC. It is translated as CASSARGTFTDRGDGYTF.